A single sample is the source of the 7 T cell receptor beta chains below, sequenced in a study of blood T cell repertoires in COVID-19. Sequenced by immunoSEQ multiplex PCR; TCRdb stores in-frame clones only, minus some. This sample carries roughly 250,000 clones, about 91% of them seen once, and the ten largest clones take 1.2%. Sequencing was done on a sample of PBMCs or T cells enriched from blood (not recorded which). Every receptor here comes from a woman aged 40 to 50 with acute COVID-19.

V is TRBV7-9 and J is TRBJ2-1, with D possibly TRBD2 on 6 matching bases. Between the trimmed V and J ends, which lost 5 bases and 0 bases, there was a span of 17 bases. The CDR3 covers 17 residues. Germline-derived CDR1 and CDR2 are SEHNR and FQNEAQ (reference sequence). In DNA, the CDR3 is TGTGCCAGCAGCCGCTTCCGGGACTCCAACTCCTACAATGAGCAGTTCTTC. Amino acids: CASSRFRDSNSYNEQFF. Full variable domain (outside the CDR3, taken from reference TRBV7-9 and TRBJ2-1): DTGVSQNPRHKITKRGQNVTFRCDPISEHNRLYWYRQTLGQGPEFLTYFQNEAQLEKSRLLSDRFSAERPKGSFSTLEIQRTEQGDSAMYLCASSRFRDSNSYNEQFFGPGTRLTVL.

This clone was found many times. The gene calls are TRBV11-1 and TRBJ2-1; TRBD2 agrees at 8 bases. V lost 10 bases, J lost 7 bases, and 15 bases stayed unmatched. This CDR3 has 15 amino acids. Germline V gives CDR1 SGHAT, CDR2 FQDESV (reference sequence). The CDR3 here is CATPQLRAGENEQFF. CDR3 DNA: TGTGCCACCCCCCAACTCCGAGCGGGAGAGAATGAGCAGTTCTTC.

The chain links TRBV11-2 to TRBJ2-2, with TRBD2 matching 10 bases. Per the germline V gene, CDR1 is SGHAT and CDR2 is FQNNGV. V shed 2 bases and J 7 bases; nucleotides not matched to a gene: 7. The CDR3 has 16 residues. CDR3: CASSLSASGSIGELFF. CDR3 DNA: TGTGCCAGCAGCTTAAGTGCTAGCGGGAGTATCGGGGAGCTGTTTTTT.

V and J are TRBV24-1 and TRBJ1-5; D ambiguous. The CDR3 spans 14 residues. Per germline, CDR1 KGHDR and CDR2 SFDVKD. Deletions cut 3 bases from V and 2 bases from J, with 7 bases between. As DNA, the CDR3 is TGTGCCACCAGTGATGCGCTGGGCAATCAGCCCCAGCATTTT. Amino acids: CATSDALGNQPQHF.

This chain uses TRBV29-1 with TRBJ2-1; perhaps TRBD1 as D (6 bases). The CDR3 is made up of 14 amino acids. The V gene lost 4 bases and the J gene lost 2 bases, with 12 bases spanning the gap. Per the germline V gene, CDR1 is SQVTM and CDR2 is ANQGSEA. The CDR3 sequence is CSVGRQGTYNEQFF. The CDR3 region has the DNA TGCAGCGTTGGAAGGCAGGGGACCTACAATGAGCAGTTCTTC.

V is TRBV7-6 and J is TRBJ1-3; 8 bases are shared with TRBD1. The ends lost 1 base at V and 2 bases at J; junction bases unmatched: 1. CDR1 is SGHVS and CDR2 is FNYEAQ in the germline V gene. The CDR3 extends over 15 amino acids. The CDR3 nucleotides read TGTGCCAGCAGCTTAGAGACAGGGGCTGGAAACACCATATATTTT. Encoded protein: CASSLETGAGNTIYF.

The chain joins TRBV5-4 to TRBJ1-2, with 8 bases identical to TRBD1. This CDR3 is 14 amino acids long. V dropped 4 bases and J dropped 10; count of bases not matched to a gene: 12. CDR1 and CDR2 (germline): SGHNT, YYREEE (reference sequence). The CDR3 loop reads CASSPIDRGWDYTF. The CDR3 region has the DNA TGTGCCAGCAGCCCTATCGACAGGGGTTGGGACTACACCTTC.